The 15 T cell receptor beta chains below come from one sample, sequenced in a study of CD8 T cells in Susac syndrome. With random hexamers, reverse transcription was performed on about 0.45 to 1 ug of RNA. One entry per CDR3 protein results from TCRdb running MiXCR on the immunoSEQ multiplex PCR reads. The table has under 150,000 distinct CDR3 sequences, approximately 95% seen once; the top ten hold 0.14%. Sequencing was performed on CD4+ T cells from PBMCs. These receptors were collected from a human donor with Susac syndrome.

This clonotype was counted once. V usage is TRBV9 and J usage is TRBJ1-1, with D perhaps matching TRBD1 (5 bases). Trimming cost V 0 bases and J 6 bases, with 12 bases left between them. The length of the CDR3 is 14 residues. CDR1 and CDR2 (germline): SGDLS, YYNGEE. DNA of the CDR3: TGTGCCAGCAGCGTAGTGGGGGGGGGATCTGAAGCTTTCTTT. Encoded protein: CASSVVGGGSEAFF.

The chain couples TRBV29-1 to TRBJ1-1; no clear D gene. The germline gives CDR1 SQVTM, CDR2 ANQGSEA. The CDR3 spans 10 residues. Trimming removed 4 bases from V and 6 bases from J, with 6 bases in between. The CDR3 region is CSVGPAEAFF. As DNA, the CDR3 is TGCAGCGTTGGTCCCGCTGAAGCTTTCTTT.

This chain uses TRBV30 with TRBJ2-3; 7 bases line up with TRBD1. J gave up 8 bases and V 5 bases, and 16 bases lay outside the gene matches. The CDR3 is 15 amino acids. Germline V gene lookup returns CDR1 GTSNPN and CDR2 SVGIG (reference sequence). The CDR3 coding sequence is TGTGCCTGGGGTCGAGCCGGCAGGGGGTTCACTACGCAGTATTTT. The encoded protein is CAWGRAGRGFTTQYF.

This clonotype showed up just once. This rearrangement joins TRBV30 to TRBJ2-7; possible D gene TRBD2, 5 bases. This CDR3 is 12 amino acids long. Germline assignment: CDR1 GTSNPN and CDR2 SVGIG (reference sequence). With 4 bases removed from V and 5 bases from J, the gap between germline ends came to 12 bases. DNA of the CDR3: TGTGCCTGGAACTTTCAAGCGGACGAGCAGTACTTC. It translates to CAWNFQADEQYF.

This clonotype appeared a few times. This CDR3 is CASSQELAGARHTQYF. In DNA form, the CDR3 reads TGTGCCAGCAGCCAAGAGCTAGCGGGAGCGCGCCATACGCAGTATTTT. The chain links TRBV4-2 to TRBJ2-3; 10 positions agree with TRBD2. The CDR3 contains 16 residues. Germline values: CDR1 LGHNA, CDR2 YNFKEQ. After removal of 0 bases from V and 7 bases from J, the junction contained 7 bases not matched to a gene.

The rearrangement uses TRBV15 and TRBJ2-5; 9 bases line up with TRBD1. The CDR3 runs to 15 residues. V dropped 6 bases and J dropped 5; count of bases not matched to a gene: 10. Per the germline V gene, CDR1 is LNHNV and CDR2 is YYDKDF (reference sequence). CDR3 in DNA: TGTGCCACCAGGACTTACAGGGGGCGGGTGGAGACCCAGTACTTC. It yields the protein CATRTYRGRVETQYF.

V is TRBV20-1 and J is TRBJ2-5; tentatively, D is TRBD2 (7 bases). This CDR3 is 13 amino acids long. Germline lookup yields CDR1 DFQATT and CDR2 SNEGSKA (reference sequence). This CDR3 reads CTGGGANQETQYF. CDR3 nucleotides: TGCACCGGAGGGGGGGCCAACCAAGAGACCCAGTACTTC.

The J gene is TRBJ1-5, the V gene TRBV20-1; 7 positions agree with TRBD1. The V gene's germline CDR1 is DFQATT and CDR2 SNEGSKA (reference sequence). The CDR3 has 17 amino acids. J gave up 3 bases and V 0 bases, and 11 bases lay outside the gene matches. CDR3 region: CSARDPARGQNNQPQHF. In DNA form, the CDR3 reads TGCAGTGCTAGAGATCCAGCGAGGGGACAGAACAATCAGCCCCAGCATTTT.

This clonotype showed up just once. The chain couples TRBV30 to TRBJ2-3; 8 bases are a match to TRBD2. With V trimmed by 2 bases and J by 3 bases, 4 bases remained unmatched. Looked up from germline, CDR1 is GTSNPN and CDR2 is SVGIG (reference sequence). This CDR3 is built from 14 residues. The CDR3: CAWSYPGGTDTQYF. The CDR3 nucleotides are TGTGCCTGGAGTTACCCGGGGGGGACAGATACGCAGTATTTT.

The chain recombines TRBV30 with TRBJ2-7; no clear D. This CDR3 is built from 11 residues. Germline V CDR1 and CDR2: GTSNPN, SVGIG (reference sequence). V lost 0 bases to trimming and J lost 7 bases, with 7 bases between them. The DNA of the CDR3 is TGTGCCTGGAGTGTACGCTCGGAGCAGTACTTC. Protein sequence: CAWSVRSEQYF.

This clonotype was counted between two and nine times. V is TRBV12-3 or TRBV12-4 and J is TRBJ1-1, with 8 bases matching TRBD1. The CDR3 runs 14 residues. V lost 5 bases and J lost 1; bases outside the gene matches: 3. CDR3 coding DNA: TGTGCCAGCAGTCTCGGGACAGGGAACACTGAAGCTTTCTTT. Translation: CASSLGTGNTEAFF.

V is TRBV18 and J is TRBJ1-1, with TRBD1 matching over 8 bases. Germline CDR1 is KGHSH and CDR2 is LQKENI. V shed 3 bases, J shed 5 bases, and the junction held 14 bases outside the gene matches. The CDR3 contains 17 residues. CDR3 coding DNA: TGTGCCAGCTCACCCATCCGGGACAGGTCGTGGGGGACTGAAGCTTTCTTT. It is translated as CASSPIRDRSWGTEAFF.

This clonotype came up once. V gene TRBV3-1 combines with J gene TRBJ2-4, with D unresolved. Germline CDR1 and CDR2: LGHDT and YNNKEL (reference sequence). The CDR3 is made up of 12 amino acids. V was pared by 2 bases and J by 6 bases, with 5 bases between. CDR3 in DNA: TGTGCCAGCAGCCAAAACCTAAACATTCAGTACTTC. As protein: CASSQNLNIQYF.

Comments on this clonotype: One end of the junction does not line up with germline, which may come from a read error. The rearrangement links TRBV7-2 to TRBJ2-1; 9 bases align to TRBD2. The V gene's germline CDR1 is SGHTA and CDR2 FQGNSA. The CDR3 is 15 residues long. The CDR3 loop is CASSQGGGRAVEQCF. CDR3 bases: TGTGCCAGCAGCCAAGGGGGCGGGAGGGCCGTTGAGCAGTGCTTC.

V is TRBV12-3 or TRBV12-4 and J is TRBJ2-7; no clear D. Deletions cut 8 bases from V and 3 bases from J, with 11 bases between. This CDR3 comprises 12 residues. Here the CDR3 DNA reads TGTGCCAGCGGATCTACCTTCTACGAGCAGTACTTC. It codes for CASGSTFYEQYF.